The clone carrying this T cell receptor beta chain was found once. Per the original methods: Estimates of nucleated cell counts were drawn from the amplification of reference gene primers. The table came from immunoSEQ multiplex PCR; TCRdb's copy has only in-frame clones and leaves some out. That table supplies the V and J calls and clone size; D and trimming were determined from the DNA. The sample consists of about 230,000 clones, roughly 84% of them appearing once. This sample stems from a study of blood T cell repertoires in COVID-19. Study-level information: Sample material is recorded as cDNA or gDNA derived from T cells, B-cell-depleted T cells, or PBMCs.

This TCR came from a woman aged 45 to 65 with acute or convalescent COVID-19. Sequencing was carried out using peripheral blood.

This CDR3 is CASEGRESPANVLTF. As DNA, the CDR3 is TGTGCCAGCGAGGGGCGGGAGAGCCCGGCCAACGTCCTGACTTTC. This chain joins TRBV28 and TRBJ2-6; 7 bases agree with TRBD2. The germline gives CDR1 MDHEN, CDR2 SYDVKM. Trimming cost V 8 bases and J 6 bases; bases outside gene matches: 10. The length of the CDR3 is 15 residues.